A selection of T cell receptor beta chains follows, all from one sample in a study of blood T cell repertoires in COVID-19. TCRdb's table, derived via immunoSEQ multiplex PCR, lists solely in-frame clones and lacks some. This table has about 49,000 clones, 70% to 90% appearing once. Sequencing used peripheral blood. The source is a man older than 75 with acute or convalescent COVID-19. CDR3s leave out the opening cysteine and the closing phenylalanine or tryptophan.

TRBJ1-1 TRBV27 ASRGAAVNTEAF
TRBJ1-2 TRBV19 ASSIVQGASGYT
TRBJ2-1 TRBV7-8 ASSAQGVRDNEQF
TRBJ2-7 TRBV6-4 ASSDYNRGSSYEQY
TRBJ2-1 TRBV24-1 ATSEGGGFRDEQF
TRBJ2-2 TRBV5-1 ASSSKLPGAGDTGELF
TRBJ2-3 TRBV19 ASSAGTGSTDTQY
TRBJ2-3 TRBV6-5 ASRTIPVPDTQY
TRBJ2-3 TRBV3-1/TRBV3-2 ASSQELAQSTDTQY
TRBJ2-4 TRBV6-5 ASKQDRGINIQY
TRBJ1-1 TRBV19 ASSRDRRPKDTEAF
TRBJ1-2 TRBV14 ASSQDVSFYGYT
TRBJ1-2 TRBV6-5 ASRAGQGNYGYT
TRBJ2-5 TRBV10-1 ASSEGTRETQY
TRBJ1-5 TRBV19 ASAPGGWQPQH
TRBJ1-2 TRBV5-6 ASSLVSGGNYGYT
TRBJ1-2 TRBV6-2/TRBV6-3 ASSSGQVNYGYT
TRBJ1-1 TRBV29-1 SVRGATPEAF
TRBJ2-2 TRBV7-8 ASNTGTSVDTGELF
TRBJ1-1 TRBV6-5 ASSYRGTGLTEAF
TRBJ1-5 TRBV19 ASREGGHNQPQH
TRBJ1-4 TRBV27 ASSHGQGALGEKLF
TRBJ2-3 TRBV7-9 ASSLGSGDTDTQY
TRBJ1-1 TRBV20-1 SARGGGGAF
TRBJ1-4 TRBV5-1 ASSPGTANEKLF
TRBJ2-7 TRBV30 AWVGTSGAYEQY
TRBJ1-2 TRBV6-5 ASSCPWAGCGYT
TRBJ1-6 TRBV30 AWSNRNSPLH
TRBJ1-5 TRBV25-1 ASSPQQGYNQPQH
TRBJ1-5 TRBV27 ASRRDRASNQPQH
TRBJ2-4 TRBV9 ASSVGPTPGNIQY
TRBJ1-1 TRBV19 ASTRGEGGTEAF
TRBJ1-3 TRBV19 ASSIRTGVGNTIY
TRBJ1-2 TRBV10-2 ASSWDRGKANYGYT
TRBJ1-2 TRBV13 ASSLGPGQGPGYT
TRBJ2-2 TRBV6-5 ASSNYRAGELF
TRBJ2-5 TRBV5-1 ASSLDRQYISGTQY
TRBJ1-4 TRBV19 ASSYLTGPNEKLF
TRBJ2-2 TRBV19 ASSNRRLWRDTGELF